These 23 T cell receptor beta chains came from one sample sequenced in a study of T cell repertoires and HLA-DP antigens. These receptors have no known antigen. The repertoire was sequenced with immunoSEQ multiplex PCR; TCRdb's copy has only in-frame clones and lacks some. The sample comprises more than 90,000 clones, roughly 92% of which are singletons, and approximately 0.25% rests with the top ten. Input material: CD4+ T cells from PBMCs. The source of these receptors is a woman aged 18 to 35 in good health and CMV-seronegative.

This clone has just one count. CDR3 sequence (DNA): TGTGCTAGTGGTTTTAACAGGGGGTATGAGCAGTTCTTC. Translating it yields CASGFNRGYEQFF. The chain has TRBV12-5 and TRBJ2-1, with 8 bases aligning to TRBD1. CDR1 and CDR2 from the germline V gene are LGHNT and FRNRAP. The CDR3 contains 13 residues. V shed 3 bases, J shed 8 bases, and the junction held 3 bases outside the gene matches.

The genes are TRBV2 and TRBJ2-3, with D unclear. The CDR3 covers 13 residues. The V gene's germline CDR1 is SNHLY and CDR2 FYNNEI. The V end lost 4 bases, the J end lost 6 bases, and 11 bases lay between the germline ends. CDR3 sequence: CASSVALGDTQYF. The DNA of the CDR3 is TGTGCCAGCAGTGTCGCCCTAGGGGATACGCAGTATTTT.

The rearrangement uses TRBV6-5 and TRBJ1-6, with a weak D call TRBD1 (6 bases). This CDR3 contains 16 residues. V was cut by 0 bases and J by 5 bases, with 11 bases left in between. Germline lookup yields CDR1 MNHEY and CDR2 SVGAGI. CDR3 in amino acids: CASSYSGTQNNSPLHF. The CDR3 DNA follows: TGTGCCAGCAGTTACTCAGGGACACAGAATAATTCACCCCTCCACTTT.

This clone has only one observation. The rearrangement joins TRBV5-6 to TRBJ2-2, with 8 bases aligning to TRBD1. The V segment lost 4 bases and the J segment 9 bases; nucleotides outside the gene matches: 11. Germline V gene lookup returns CDR1 SGHDT and CDR2 YYEEEE. This CDR3 is built from 15 residues. As DNA, the CDR3 is TGTGCCAGCAGCCCCCAGGGGGCGCTTACCAGGGAGCTGTTTTTT. Its translation: CASSPQGALTRELFF.

This clone has just one count. The chain links TRBV28 to TRBJ1-5, with D possibly being TRBD1 (5 bases). Germline-derived CDR1 and CDR2 are MDHEN and SYDVKM. The CDR3 is made up of 14 amino acids. The germline V and J ends were trimmed by 9 bases and 2 bases, with 14 bases remaining between them. The CDR3 nucleotides are TGTGCCAGTAGGGACCCGGGTGGCAATCAGCCCCAGCATTTT. It codes for CASRDPGGNQPQHF. Drawing the rest from reference TRBV28 and TRBJ1-5, the complete variable domain is DVKVTQSSRYLVKRTGEKVFLECVQDMDHENMFWYRQDPGLGLRLIYFSYDVKMKEKGDIPEGYSVSREKKERFSLILESASTNQTSMYLCASRDPGGNQPQHFGDGTRLSIL.

V and J are TRBV21-1 and TRBJ1-1; the table's D call TRBD1 went unverified against the DNA. TRBV21-1 is assigned pseudogene status. The CDR3 totals 14 residues. The DNA of the CDR3 is TGTGCCAGCAGCAAACGGGACACTAACACTGAAGCTTTCTTT. Residues: CASSKRDTNTEAFF.

The chain has TRBV30 and TRBJ1-1; D is ambiguous. Germline lookup yields CDR1 GTSNPN and CDR2 SVGIG (reference sequence). The CDR3 has 16 amino acids. The ends were cut back, 0 bases at V and 1 base at J, with 15 bases in the middle. The CDR3 loop is CAWSVGRVLSNTEAFF. For the CDR3, the DNA is TGTGCCTGGAGTGTAGGGAGGGTCCTTTCGAACACTGAAGCTTTCTTT.

The V and J genes are TRBV9 and TRBJ1-3; D uncertain. V lost 2 bases and J lost 2, with 2 bases in between. The CDR3 is 12 amino acids. Germline assignment: CDR1 SGDLS and CDR2 YYNGEE. This CDR3 is CASSVAGNTIYF. In nucleotides, the CDR3 is TGTGCCAGCAGCGTGGCTGGAAACACCATATATTTT. Supplemented by reference TRBV9 and TRBJ1-3, the full variable domain reads DSGVTQTPKHLITATGQRVTLRCSPRSGDLSVYWYQQSLDQGLQFLIQYYNGEERAKGNILERFSAQQFPDLHSELNLSSLELGDSALYFCASSVAGNTIYFGEGSWLTVV.

The J gene is TRBJ1-1, the V gene TRBV11-1; possibly TRBD1 for D (5 bases). The CDR3 is 14 residues long. CDR1 is SGHAT and CDR2 is FQDESV in the germline V gene (reference sequence). With 1 base removed from V and 9 bases from J, the gap between germline ends came to 15 bases. In DNA form, the CDR3 reads TGTGCCAGCAGCTTAGGGCCGGGACCTGTTAAAGCTTTCTTT. This translates into CASSLGPGPVKAFF. Based on the CDR3 plus reference TRBV11-1 and TRBJ1-1, the full variable domain is EAEVAQSPRYKITEKSQAVAFWCDPISGHATLYWYRQILGQGPELLVQFQDESVVDDSQLPKDRFSAERLKGVDSTLKIQPAELGDSAMYLCASSLGPGPVKAFFGQGTRLTVV.

The rearrangement uses TRBV5-4 and TRBJ2-7, with 14 positions matching TRBD2. V was clipped by 4 bases and J by 5 bases; unmatched bases: 8. The germline V gene has CDR1 SGHNT and CDR2 YYREEE (reference sequence). The CDR3 covers 16 residues. The CDR3 DNA follows: TGTGCCAGCAGCATTCCCGGGACTAGCGGGAGTCACGAGCAGTACTTC. Its protein is CASSIPGTSGSHEQYF.

The chain employs TRBV11-2 and TRBJ2-7; no clear D gene. Germline V gene sequence: CDR1 SGHAT, CDR2 FQNNGV. With 3 bases removed from V and 3 bases from J, the gap between germline ends came to 12 bases. This CDR3 contains 14 residues. The CDR3 reads CASSFLARLYEQYV. The CDR3 DNA follows: TGTGCCAGCAGCTTCTTAGCTAGGCTCTACGAGCAGTACGTC.

V usage is TRBV1 and J usage is TRBJ2-7; TRBD2 is taken as the D call from the table, unchecked against the DNA. TRBV1 counts as a pseudogene. The CDR3 sequence is 17 residues long. This CDR3 reads CTSSQKGLAGGPYEQYV. DNA for the CDR3: TGCACCAGCAGCCAAAAAGGACTAGCGGGGGGGCCCTACGAGCAGTACGTC.

The rearrangement joins TRBV4-1 to TRBJ1-2; D possibly corresponds to TRBD1 (5 bases). Germline CDR1 and CDR2: MGHRA and YSYEKL. The CDR3 is 14 residues long. Trimming cost V 2 bases and J 8 bases, with 15 bases left between them. The DNA for the CDR3 is TGCGCCAGCAGCCAATTGGGGGGAGGGAAGGGCTACACCTTC. Its protein is CASSQLGGGKGYTF.

The chain couples TRBV7-9 to TRBJ1-1; the D is unclear. Between the trimmed V and J ends, which lost 2 bases and 0 bases, there was a span of 13 bases. Germline V gene lookup returns CDR1 SEHNR and CDR2 FQNEAQ (reference sequence). The CDR3 covers 16 residues. The CDR3 protein is CASSLREPNMNTEAFF. The CDR3 nucleotides are TGTGCCAGCAGCTTACGGGAACCCAACATGAACACTGAAGCTTTCTTT.

CDR3 sequence: CASSSGLAGSPTDTQYF. The CDR3 DNA follows: TGTGCCAGCAGTTCTGGACTAGCGGGCTCACCAACAGATACGCAGTATTTT. This chain connects TRBV28 to TRBJ2-3; TRBD2 matches 11 bases. The CDR3 totals 17 residues. Per germline, CDR1 MDHEN and CDR2 SYDVKM. V lost 4 bases to trimming and J lost 3 bases; unmatched junction nucleotides: 9.

This chain uses TRBV18 with TRBJ1-2; TRBD1 might be the D (6 bases). Trimming removed 1 base from V and 0 bases from J, with 6 bases in between. Germline V gives CDR1 KGHSH, CDR2 LQKENI. The CDR3 spans 14 residues. CDR3 in DNA: TGTGCCAGCTCACCACAGGGGGCTAACTATGGCTACACCTTC. Its protein product is CASSPQGANYGYTF.

The chain joins TRBV7-3 to TRBJ2-2; D possibly corresponds to TRBD2 (5 bases). The CDR3 has 13 residues. The germline gives CDR1 SGHTA, CDR2 FQGTGA. V shed 5 bases and J shed 6 bases, with 10 bases lying between them. In DNA, the CDR3 is TGTGCCAGCAGCGCCGCCGGGGCCGGGGAGCTGTTTTTT. It translates to CASSAAGAGELFF.

This clone has only one observation. The chain recombines TRBV5-1 with TRBJ2-7, with 7 bases matching TRBD1. V gave up 4 bases and J gave up 1 base; unmatched junction bases: 11. Germline-derived CDR1 and CDR2 are SGHRS and YFSETQ. The CDR3 consists of 16 residues. CDR3 nucleotides: TGCGCCAGCAGCACAGGGGCGTCCCACCGGTCCTACGAGCAGTACTTC. Protein product: CASSTGASHRSYEQYF.

The J gene is TRBJ2-3, the V gene TRBV28; D gene uncertain. This CDR3 contains 16 residues. Germline CDR1 MDHEN, CDR2 SYDVKM. V lost 5 bases and J lost 2, with 17 bases in between. The CDR3, as DNA: TGTGCCAGCAGTGAAGACGCATTTATATACACAGATACGCAGTATTTT. Translated, it gives CASSEDAFIYTDTQYF.

A single count supports this clone. This chain links TRBV5-4 with TRBJ2-5; 7 bases are shared with TRBD2. V shed 4 bases, J shed 1 base, and the junction held 4 bases outside the gene matches. This CDR3 has 14 residues. Germline values: CDR1 SGHNT, CDR2 YYREEE (reference sequence). In DNA form, the CDR3 reads TGTGCCAGCAGCATAACGGGGGGCCAAGAGACCCAGTACTTC. Protein: CASSITGGQETQYF.

V is TRBV18 and J is TRBJ2-3, with TRBD2 matching 7 bases. The CDR3 consists of 17 residues. The germline V gene encodes CDR1 KGHSH and CDR2 LQKENI. J was trimmed by 7 bases and V by 3 bases; bases with no gene match: 16. CDR3 DNA sequence: TGTGCCAGCTCACCTGAGACCCGAGGGGCAGCGGGGAATACGCAGTATTTT. This codes for CASSPETRGAAGNTQYF.

Regarding this clone: Germline is not matched at one junction end, which may reflect a read error. The gene calls are TRBV7-7 and TRBJ2-1; TRBD2 agrees at 12 bases. The CDR3 is made up of 17 amino acids. The germline gives CDR1 SSHAT, CDR2 FNYEAQ (reference sequence). The DNA of the CDR3 is TGTGCTAGCAGCTTAACTTCTAGCGGGAGGGCCAGGGATGAGCAGTTCTTC. Its translation: CASSLTSSGRARDEQFF.

The chain is built from TRBV7-9 and TRBJ2-5; 7 nucleotides align to TRBD2. CDR3 length equals 15 residues. Germline lookup yields CDR1 SEHNR and CDR2 FQNEAQ (reference sequence). V lost 1 base to trimming and J lost 2 bases; unmatched junction nucleotides: 4. The CDR3: CASSLGGGGQETQYF. In nucleotides, the CDR3 is TGTGCCAGCAGCTTAGGTGGGGGGGGACAAGAGACCCAGTACTTC.